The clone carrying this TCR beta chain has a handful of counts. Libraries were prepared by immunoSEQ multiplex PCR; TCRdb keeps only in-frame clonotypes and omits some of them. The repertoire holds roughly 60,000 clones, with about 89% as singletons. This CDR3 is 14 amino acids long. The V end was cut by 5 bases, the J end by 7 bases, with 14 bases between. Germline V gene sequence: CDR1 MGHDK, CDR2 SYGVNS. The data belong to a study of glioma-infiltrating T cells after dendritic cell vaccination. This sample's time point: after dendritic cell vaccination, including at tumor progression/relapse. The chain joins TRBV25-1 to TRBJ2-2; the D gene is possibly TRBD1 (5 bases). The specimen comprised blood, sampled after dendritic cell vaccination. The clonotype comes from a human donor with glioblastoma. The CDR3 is CASSFGHLGGELFF. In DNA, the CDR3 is TGTGCCAGCAGTTTCGGACACCTCGGCGGGGAGCTGTTTTTT.